This T cell receptor (beta chain) was identified during a study of response to subunit inactivated influenza vaccine. General study findings and limits: Authors proposed each seasonal influenza vaccination draws in few new T cells.

TCRdb ran MiXCR on the RT-PCR reads and lists one entry per CDR3 protein. This table has 200,000 to 300,000 distinct CDR3 sequences, about 12% appearing once. Germline V gene data show CDR1 as DFQATT and CDR2 as SNEGSKA (reference sequence). CDR3 length: 17 amino acids. Unmatched junction bases numbered 8, after V lost 3 bases and J lost 1 base. Remarks on this clonotype: Its antigen is unidentified.

The specimen was non-naive T cells sorted from PBMCs, collected less than 15 days before vaccination. This TCR was sampled from a man aged 50 or older who received an inactivated influenza vaccine. The chain recombines TRBV20-1 with TRBJ2-1, with 11 nucleotides matching TRBD2. CDR3: CSARLNIAGGSYNEQFF. Here the CDR3 DNA reads TGCAGTGCTAGGTTAAATATAGCGGGAGGGTCCTACAATGAGCAGTTCTTC.